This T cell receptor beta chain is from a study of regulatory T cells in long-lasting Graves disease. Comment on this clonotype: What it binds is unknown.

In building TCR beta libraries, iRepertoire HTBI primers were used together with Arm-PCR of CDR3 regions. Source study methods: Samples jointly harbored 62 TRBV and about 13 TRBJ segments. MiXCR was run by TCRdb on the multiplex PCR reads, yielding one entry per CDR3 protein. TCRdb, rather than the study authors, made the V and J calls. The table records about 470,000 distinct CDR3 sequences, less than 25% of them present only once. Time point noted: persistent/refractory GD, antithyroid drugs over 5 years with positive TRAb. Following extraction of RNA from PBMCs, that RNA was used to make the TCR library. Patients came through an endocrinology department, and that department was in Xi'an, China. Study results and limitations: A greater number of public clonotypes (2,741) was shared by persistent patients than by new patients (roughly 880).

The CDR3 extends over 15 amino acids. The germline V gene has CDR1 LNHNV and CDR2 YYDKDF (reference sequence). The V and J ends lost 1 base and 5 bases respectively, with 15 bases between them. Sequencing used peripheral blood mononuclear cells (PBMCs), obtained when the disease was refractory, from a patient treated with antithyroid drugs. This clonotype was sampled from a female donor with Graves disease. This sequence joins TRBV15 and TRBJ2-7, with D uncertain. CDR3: CATSRVGRRLDEQYF. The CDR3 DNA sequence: TGTGCCACCAGCAGAGTCGGCCGGCGGCTCGACGAGCAGTACTTC. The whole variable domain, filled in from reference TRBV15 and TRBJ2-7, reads DAMVIQNPRYQVTQFGKPVTLSCSQTLNHNVMYWYQQKSSQAPKLLFHYYDKDFNNEADTPDNFQSRRPNTSFCFLDIRSPGLGDTAMYLCATSRVGRRLDEQYFGPGTRLTVT.